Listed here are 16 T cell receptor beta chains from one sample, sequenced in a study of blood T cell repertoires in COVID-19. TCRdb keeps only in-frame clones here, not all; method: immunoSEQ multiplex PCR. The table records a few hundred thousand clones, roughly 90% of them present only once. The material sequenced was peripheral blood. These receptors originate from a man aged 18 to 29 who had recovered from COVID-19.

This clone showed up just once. The CDR3 sequence is CASSFPGQGSTGELFF. The CDR3 region has the DNA TGTGCCAGCAGCTTCCCCGGACAGGGAAGCACCGGGGAGCTGTTTTTT. V usage is TRBV13 and J usage is TRBJ2-2, with 8 bases that match TRBD1. Unmatched junction bases numbered 7, after V lost 3 bases and J lost 4 bases. Germline assignment: CDR1 PRHDT and CDR2 FYEKMQ (reference sequence). The CDR3 contains 16 residues.

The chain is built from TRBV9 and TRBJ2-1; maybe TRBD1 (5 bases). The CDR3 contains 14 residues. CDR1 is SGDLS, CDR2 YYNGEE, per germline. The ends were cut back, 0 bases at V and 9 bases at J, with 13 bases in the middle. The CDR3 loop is CASSVAGSNSEQFF. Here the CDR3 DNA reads TGTGCCAGCAGCGTAGCAGGGTCCAATAGTGAGCAGTTCTTC.

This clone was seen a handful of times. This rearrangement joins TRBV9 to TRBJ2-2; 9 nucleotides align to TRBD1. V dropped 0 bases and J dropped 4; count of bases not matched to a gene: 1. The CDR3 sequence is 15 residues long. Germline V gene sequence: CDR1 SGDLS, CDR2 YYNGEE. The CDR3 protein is CASSVATGGTGELFF. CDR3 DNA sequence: TGTGCCAGCAGCGTAGCGACAGGGGGCACCGGGGAGCTGTTTTTT. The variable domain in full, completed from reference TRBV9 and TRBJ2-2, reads DSGVTQTPKHLITATGQRVTLRCSPRSGDLSVYWYQQSLDQGLQFLIQYYNGEERAKGNILERFSAQQFPDLHSELNLSSLELGDSALYFCASSVATGGTGELFFGEGSRLTVL.

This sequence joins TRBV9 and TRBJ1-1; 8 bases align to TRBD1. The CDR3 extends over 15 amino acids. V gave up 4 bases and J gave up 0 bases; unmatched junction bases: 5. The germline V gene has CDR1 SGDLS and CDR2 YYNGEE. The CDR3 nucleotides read TGTGCCAGCAGCCCCAGGACAGGGATGAACACTGAAGCTTTCTTT. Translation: CASSPRTGMNTEAFF.

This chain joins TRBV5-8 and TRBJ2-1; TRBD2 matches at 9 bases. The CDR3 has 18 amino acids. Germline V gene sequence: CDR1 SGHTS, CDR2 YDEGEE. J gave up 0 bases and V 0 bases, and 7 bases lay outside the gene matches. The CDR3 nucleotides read TGTGCCAGCAGCTTGGAACTAGCGGGTTTAAGCTCCTACAATGAGCAGTTCTTC. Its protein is CASSLELAGLSSYNEQFF. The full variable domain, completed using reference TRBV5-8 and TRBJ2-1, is EAGVTQSPTHLIKTRGQQATLRCSPISGHTSVYWYQQALGLGLQFLLWYDEGEERNRGNFPPRFSGRQFPNYSSELNVNALELEDSALYLCASSLELAGLSSYNEQFFGPGTRLTVL.

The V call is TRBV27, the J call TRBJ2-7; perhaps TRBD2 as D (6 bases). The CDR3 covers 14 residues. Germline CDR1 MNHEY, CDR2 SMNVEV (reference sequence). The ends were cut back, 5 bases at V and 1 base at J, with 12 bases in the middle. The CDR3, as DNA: TGTGCCAGCAGTCGTGTACGGGGGTCCTACGAGCAGTACTTC. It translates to CASSRVRGSYEQYF.

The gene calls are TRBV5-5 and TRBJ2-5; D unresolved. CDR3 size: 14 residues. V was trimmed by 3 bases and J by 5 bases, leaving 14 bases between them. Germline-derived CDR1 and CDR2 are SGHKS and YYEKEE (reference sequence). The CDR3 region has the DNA TGTGCCAGCAGCTCGCGGTCGGGTCAGGAGACCCAGTACTTC. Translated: CASSSRSGQETQYF.

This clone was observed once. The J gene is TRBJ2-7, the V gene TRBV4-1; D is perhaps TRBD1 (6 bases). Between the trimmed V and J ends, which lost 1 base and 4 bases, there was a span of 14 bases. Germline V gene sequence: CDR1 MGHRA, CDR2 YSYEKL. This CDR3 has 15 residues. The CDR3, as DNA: TGCGCCAGCAGCCAAGCGACTGGGACACCTTACGAGCAGTACTTC. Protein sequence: CASSQATGTPYEQYF.

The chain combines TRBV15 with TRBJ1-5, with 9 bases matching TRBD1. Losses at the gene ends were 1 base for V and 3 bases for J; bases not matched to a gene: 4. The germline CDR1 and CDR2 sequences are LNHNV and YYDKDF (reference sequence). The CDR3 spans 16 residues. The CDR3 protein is CATSRGGTGHNQPQHF. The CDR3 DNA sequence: TGTGCCACCAGCAGAGGGGGGACAGGGCACAATCAGCCCCAGCATTTT.

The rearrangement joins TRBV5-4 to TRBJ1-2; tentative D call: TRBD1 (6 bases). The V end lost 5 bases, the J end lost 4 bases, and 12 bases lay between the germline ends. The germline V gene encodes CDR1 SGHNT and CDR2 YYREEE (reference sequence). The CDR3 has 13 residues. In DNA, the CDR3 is TGTGCCAGCAGTTTTACAGGGAGCTATGGCTACACCTTC. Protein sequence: CASSFTGSYGYTF.

Here the CDR3 DNA reads TGTGCCATCAGTGAGAACGGCAGGCCGAACTACGAGCAGTACTTC. Translated: CAISENGRPNYEQYF. The genes are TRBV10-3 and TRBJ2-7; D call uncertain. This CDR3 has 15 amino acids. The V and J ends lost 2 bases and 3 bases respectively, with 14 bases between them. CDR1 is ENHRY and CDR2 is SYGVKD in the germline V gene.

CDR3: CASSPPGLAVSGELFF. The CDR3 DNA reads TGTGCCAGCTCACCTCCGGGACTAGCGGTATCCGGGGAGCTGTTTTTT. This chain joins TRBV18 and TRBJ2-2; 11 bases match TRBD2. The CDR3 runs 16 residues. Germline loops: CDR1 KGHSH, CDR2 LQKENI. V shed 3 bases, J shed 6 bases, and the junction held 6 bases outside the gene matches.

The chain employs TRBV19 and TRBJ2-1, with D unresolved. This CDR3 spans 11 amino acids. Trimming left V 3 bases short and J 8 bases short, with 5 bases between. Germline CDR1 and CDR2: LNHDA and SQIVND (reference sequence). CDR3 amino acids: CASSIADEQFF. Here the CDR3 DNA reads TGTGCCAGTAGTATTGCGGATGAGCAGTTCTTC.

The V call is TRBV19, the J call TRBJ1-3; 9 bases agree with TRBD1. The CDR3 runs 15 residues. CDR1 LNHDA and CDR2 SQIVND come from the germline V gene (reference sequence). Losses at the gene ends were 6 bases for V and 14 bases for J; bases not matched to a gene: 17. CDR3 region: CASSILPGQGTTLYF. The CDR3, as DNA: TGTGCCAGTAGCATTCTTCCGGGACAGGGTACAACCTTATATTTT.

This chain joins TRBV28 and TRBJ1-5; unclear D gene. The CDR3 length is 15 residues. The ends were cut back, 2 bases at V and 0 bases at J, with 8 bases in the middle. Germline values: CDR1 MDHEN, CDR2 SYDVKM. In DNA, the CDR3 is TGTGCCAGCAGTTTAACAGATTATAGCAATCAGCCCCAGCATTTT. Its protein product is CASSLTDYSNQPQHF.

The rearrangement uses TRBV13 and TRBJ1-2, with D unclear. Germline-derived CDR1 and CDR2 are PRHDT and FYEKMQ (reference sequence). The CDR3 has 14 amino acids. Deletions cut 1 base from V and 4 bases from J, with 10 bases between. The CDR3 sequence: CASSLASKLYGYTF. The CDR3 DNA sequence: TGTGCCAGCAGCTTAGCGTCCAAGCTCTATGGCTACACCTTC.